The rows below give T cell receptor beta chains drawn from one sample of a study of blood T cells in healthy people across ages. MiXCR, run by TCRdb on the 5' RACE reads, gives a single entry per CDR3 protein. The sample contains approximately 900,000 distinct CDR3 sequences, around 49% of which appear only once. Sequenced material: blood. The source is a man aged 25 to 40 in good health. The CDR3 runs from the conserved cysteine through the conserved F or W. A D gene is named only where the DNA matches it firmly. For some rows the clone size is stated as once, few or many, or as a class when expanded; others skip it.

>.|.|TRBV25-1|TRBJ2-7
CASSEQDTTYEQYF
TGTGCCAGCAGTGAACAGGACACAACCTACGAGCAGTACTTC
>.|few|TRBV29-1|TRBJ2-7
CSVEEVGRTTYEQYF
TGCAGCGTTGAAGAGGTCGGACGGACAACCTACGAGCAGTACTTC
>TRBD1|.|TRBV4-1|TRBJ1-5
CASSPGQGIQPQHF
TGCGCCAGCAGCCCGGGACAGGGTATTCAGCCCCAGCATTTT
>TRBD2|.|TRBV20-1|TRBJ2-3
CSARTSGGSTDTQYF
TGCAGTGCTCGAACTAGCGGGGGGAGCACAGATACGCAGTATTTT
>.|.|TRBV29-1|TRBJ2-3
CSVDQVTDTQYF
TGCAGCGTAGATCAAGTTACAGATACGCAGTATTTT
>TRBD2|.|TRBV20-1|TRBJ2-5
CSARFLAGAGVQETQYF
TGCAGTGCTAGGTTCCTAGCGGGGGCCGGGGTTCAAGAGACCCAGTACTTC
>TRBD2|few|TRBV9|TRBJ2-5
CASSSNSGGYQETQYF
TGTGCCAGCAGCTCAAATAGCGGGGGCTACCAAGAGACCCAGTACTTC
>.|.|TRBV12-3/TRBV12-4|TRBJ2-5
CASSSRAPVNRGTQYF
TGTGCCAGCAGTTCCCGGGCACCCGTGAATCGCGGGACCCAGTACTTC
>TRBD2|.|TRBV4-2|TRBJ2-1
CASSQDRGGQAYNEQFF
TGTGCCAGCAGCCAAGATCGGGGGGGGCAAGCTTACAATGAGCAGTTCTTC
>TRBD1|.|TRBV7-2|TRBJ1-5
CASSFGTGHNQPQHF
TGTGCCAGCAGCTTCGGGACAGGACACAATCAGCCCCAGCATTTT
>.|.|TRBV4-2|TRBJ1-2
CASSRAERVKGSYGYTF
TGTGCCAGCAGCCGGGCGGAACGGGTCAAAGGGTCCTATGGCTACACCTTC
>TRBD2|few|TRBV9|TRBJ2-1
CASSVGGGGRNEQFF
TGTGCCAGCAGCGTAGGTGGCGGGGGGCGTAATGAGCAGTTCTTC
>TRBD1|.|TRBV20-1|TRBJ1-5
CSATGTGVSNQPQHF
TGCAGTGCCACCGGGACAGGGGTAAGCAATCAGCCCCAGCATTTT
>.|.|TRBV6-6|TRBJ2-5
CASSSPGRAGQETQYF
TGTGCCAGCAGTTCCCCGGGTAGGGCGGGGCAAGAGACCCAGTACTTC
>TRBD1|once|TRBV5-5|TRBJ2-2
CASSLTSGTGNTGELFF
TGTGCCAGCAGCTTGACCTCCGGGACAGGGAACACCGGGGAGCTGTTTTTT
>TRBD1|.|TRBV29-1|TRBJ2-5
CSVGNGTGPQETQYF
TGCAGCGTTGGCAATGGGACAGGTCCCCAAGAGACCCAGTACTTC
>TRBD1|few|TRBV4-3|TRBJ1-2
CASSPGQGIGGYTF
TGCGCCAGCAGCCCTGGACAGGGGATCGGCGGCTACACCTTC
>.|few|TRBV10-3|TRBJ2-3
CAISNQIAWAADTQYF
TGTGCCATCAGTAACCAAATAGCGTGGGCCGCAGATACGCAGTATTTT
>TRBD1|.|TRBV29-1|TRBJ1-2
CSVGTGGDGYTF
TGCAGCGTTGGGACAGGGGGCGATGGCTACACCTTC
>TRBD1|few|TRBV29-1|TRBJ2-7
CSAVDRGSHEQYF
TGCAGCGCTGTAGACAGGGGGTCGCACGAGCAGTACTTC
>TRBD1|many|TRBV2|TRBJ1-6
CASSVDKDRTSFYNSPLHF
TGTGCCAGCAGTGTGGATAAGGACAGGACTAGTTTCTATAATTCACCCCTCCACTTT
>.|few|TRBV14|TRBJ1-1
CASSQGGANTEAFF
TGTGCCAGCAGCCAAGGGGGGGCTAACACTGAAGCTTTCTTT
>TRBD2|.|TRBV5-1|TRBJ2-1
CASSRLAGVYNEQFF
TGCGCCAGCAGCCGACTAGCGGGGGTCTACAATGAGCAGTTCTTC
>.|.|TRBV4-2|TRBJ2-7
CASSRGSGEQYF
TGTGCCAGCAGCCGCGGATCGGGCGAGCAGTACTTC
>.|once|TRBV6-6|TRBJ2-7
CASSYSMSGEQYF
TGTGCCAGCAGTTACTCGATGTCAGGCGAGCAGTACTTC
>.|.|TRBV27|TRBJ2-3
CASSFWGSGLPDTQYF
TGTGCCAGCAGTTTCTGGGGGTCCGGTCTTCCAGATACGCAGTATTTT
>.|.|TRBV20-1|TRBJ2-1
CSAGAVSSYNEQFF
TGCAGTGCTGGAGCGGTAAGCTCCTACAATGAGCAGTTCTTC
>TRBD2|few|TRBV7-9|TRBJ2-3
CASSWDGGGGADTQYF
TGTGCCAGCAGCTGGGACGGTGGCGGGGGGGCCGATACGCAGTATTTT
>.|once|TRBV3-1|TRBJ2-1
CASSQDRQINEQFF
TGTGCCAGCAGCCAAGATCGCCAGATCAATGAGCAGTTCTTC
>.|.|TRBV5-6|TRBJ2-1
CASSLSEAEQFF
TGTGCCAGCAGCTTGTCGGAGGCAGAGCAGTTCTTC
>.|.|TRBV7-2|TRBJ1-4
CASSYTGTTNKKLFF
TGTGCCAGCAGCTACACAGGGACAACTAATAAAAAACTGTTTTTT
>.|.|TRBV20-1|TRBJ1-2
CSARAQTVGGYTF
TGCAGTGCTAGAGCCCAAACGGTGGGAGGCTACACCTTC
>TRBD2|.|TRBV27|TRBJ2-1
CASSPTTGGNEQFF
TGTGCCAGCAGTCCAACCACGGGGGGAAATGAGCAGTTCTTC
>.|.|TRBV12-3/TRBV12-4|TRBJ2-3
CASRLRSDTQYF
TGTGCCAGCAGATTGAGGTCAGATACGCAGTATTTT
>.|few|TRBV20-1|TRBJ2-5
CSARGPFGAQYF
TGCAGTGCTAGAGGCCCGTTCGGGGCCCAGTACTTC
>.|.|TRBV6-5|TRBJ1-5
CASRIQENQPQHF
TGTGCCAGCAGAATACAGGAGAATCAGCCCCAGCATTTT
>.|.|TRBV6-6|TRBJ2-1
CASSYSGAGADEQFF
TGTGCCAGCAGTTACTCCGGGGCAGGGGCCGATGAGCAGTTCTTC
>TRBD1|.|TRBV30|TRBJ2-7
CAWSRDSRTYEQYF
TGTGCCTGGAGTAGGGACAGCCGAACCTACGAGCAGTACTTC
>.|.|TRBV6-5|TRBJ1-2
CASSNGRSYTF
TGTGCCAGCAGCAACGGACGGAGCTACACCTTC
>TRBD1|few|TRBV6-6|TRBJ2-4
CASSYGTGKVAKNIQYF
TGTGCCAGCAGTTACGGGACAGGGAAAGTAGCCAAAAACATTCAGTACTTC
>TRBD2|few|TRBV6-5|TRBJ2-1
CASSYGVGAGVYNEQFF
TGTGCCAGCAGCTACGGTGTAGGCGCGGGGGTCTACAATGAGCAGTTCTTC
>TRBD1|many|TRBV3-1|TRBJ2-1
CASSQGGTGVHNEQFF
TGTGCCAGCAGCCAAGGGGGGACAGGGGTCCACAATGAGCAGTTCTTC
>.|.|TRBV5-1|TRBJ2-7
CASSPIDIFDEQYF
TGCGCCAGCAGCCCGATCGACATCTTTGACGAGCAGTACTTC
>.|.|TRBV6-2/TRBV6-3|TRBJ2-3
CASSYSGSSSTDTQYF
TGTGCCAGCAGTTACTCGGGGAGCTCTAGCACAGATACGCAGTATTTT
>.|.|TRBV12-3/TRBV12-4|TRBJ2-3
CASSLGTLNTDTQYF
TGTGCCAGCAGTCTCGGTACACTAAACACAGATACGCAGTATTTT
>TRBD1|once|TRBV29-1|TRBJ2-1
CSVPQGAPGEQFF
TGCAGCGTACCACAGGGGGCGCCGGGTGAGCAGTTCTTC
>.|.|TRBV3-1|TRBJ2-2
CASSQDTGWTGELFF
TGTGCCAGCAGCCAAGATACAGGGTGGACCGGGGAGCTGTTTTTT
>.|.|TRBV4-1|TRBJ1-4
CASSQDLGALFF
TGCGCCAGCAGCCAAGATTTGGGCGCACTGTTTTTT
>.|.|TRBV7-9|TRBJ2-7
CASSFSSDEQYF
TGTGCCAGCAGCTTCAGCAGCGACGAGCAGTACTTC
>TRBD2|.|TRBV7-2|TRBJ2-3
CASSLRLAGSDTQYF
TGTGCCAGCAGTTTACGGCTAGCGGGCTCAGATACGCAGTATTTT
>TRBD1|.|TRBV7-3|TRBJ1-1
CASSATGGPPEAFF
TGTGCCAGCAGCGCCACAGGGGGGCCTCCTGAAGCTTTCTTT
>.|.|TRBV11-2|TRBJ2-1
CASSHGFNEQFF
TGTGCCAGCAGCCATGGGTTTAATGAGCAGTTCTTC
>.|.|TRBV10-3|TRBJ1-2
CAIGGMDLGRGYTF
TGTGCCATCGGAGGGATGGATTTGGGACGTGGCTACACCTTC
>TRBD1|.|TRBV7-2|TRBJ1-6
CASSAPGTANSPLHF
TGTGCCAGCAGCGCCCCCGGGACAGCTAATTCACCCCTCCACTTT